This TCR beta chain is from a study of cytomegalovirus exposure and HLA in healthy donors. The CDR3 is made up of 9 amino acids. V lost 5 bases and J 8 bases, leaving 6 bases between the germline ends. Germline lookup yields CDR1 SQVTM and CDR2 ANQGSEA. PCR was performed using 60 Vbeta and 13 Jbeta primers. Libraries were prepared by immunoSEQ multiplex PCR; TCRdb keeps only in-frame clonotypes and omits some of them. The sample includes fewer than 250,000 clones, approximately 70% seen only once; the top ten take less than 4%. The specimen was PBMCs. The J gene is TRBJ1-2, the V gene TRBV29-1, with D hard to call. The TCR comes from a woman aged 25 to 39 in good health and CMV-seropositive. Here the CDR3 DNA reads TGCAGCGTTTTCGAGGGCTACACCTTC. Encoded protein: CSVFEGYTF.